This T cell receptor beta chain was retrieved from a study of T-cell reconstitution after alpha-beta-depleted transplantation in children (TCRdb year 2016). With respect to the entire study: Using TCR repertoire profiling, the study quantitatively followed how T-cell immune reconstitution unfolded in children after TCRalphabeta/CD19-depleted allogeneic hematopoietic cell transplantation.

This clonotype was observed a handful of times. Its antigen is still unknown. Base qualities were left out, and no much larger clone turns up one base away. Summary of the overall study and its limitations: About two months after transplant, the apparently early recovery of alphabetaT-cell counts reportedly depended on just several hundred clones that had expanded rapidly and came from non-depleted graft cells. In some patients, high TCRbeta diversity at day 60 was attributed to recipient T cells and intrathymic progenitors that had survived conditioning. Hyperexpanded clone frequencies declined over subsequent months; after one year, T-cell counts and TCRbeta diversity were mostly attributed to newly produced T cells.

The germline V gene (reference sequence) sets CDR1 to DFQATT and CDR2 to SNEGSKA. V is reduced by 5 bases and J by 0 bases, leaving a spacing of 13 bases between them. The CDR3 measures 14 amino acids from cysteine to phenylalanine. Only CDR3 DNA is held: 42 bases, read in frame from base 1. Library preparation was by PCR. The instrument was an Illumina HiSeq 2500. TCR library preparation used molecular barcoding, with unique molecular identifiers applied to normalize quantification of the TCRbeta repertoire. TCRdb's own reprocessing of the public reads used fastp at Q25 and MiXCR and kept productive beta chains. Rows are combined by CDR3 protein, so each entry shows the most common genes and DNA. This sample has about 340,000 distinct CDR3 sequences in its table, and about 17% of those were observed once. Of the sample, about 41% is held by the ten largest clones. Taken with the paper, the label for treatment or condition translates to: allogeneic hematopoietic cell transplantation with graft depleted of TCRalphabeta T cells and CD19 B cells. The children who served as transplant recipients had been given grafts of TCRalphabeta/CD19-depleted allogeneic hematopoietic cells.

This chain is built from TRBV20-1 and TRBJ1-2; the D gene cannot be resolved reliably. Sequenced material: PBMCs, mostly from graft donor cells, taken 360 days after TCRalphabeta/CD19-depleted stem cell transplant. The receptor was derived from a male patient aged 2-15 years who had a stem cell transplant for acute lymphoblastic leukemia, so the T cells may come from the graft donor. The DNA sequence follows: TGCAGTGCTGCCACGGAGCCCCCTAACTATGGCTACACCTTC. This gives the protein CSAATEPPNYGYTF.